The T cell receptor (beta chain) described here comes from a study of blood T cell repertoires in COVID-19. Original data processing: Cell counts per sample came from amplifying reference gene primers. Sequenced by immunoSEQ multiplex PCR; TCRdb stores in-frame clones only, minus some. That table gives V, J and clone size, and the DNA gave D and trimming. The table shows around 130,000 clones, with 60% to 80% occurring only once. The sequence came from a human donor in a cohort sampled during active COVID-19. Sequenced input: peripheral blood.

CDR3 DNA: TGTGCCAGCAGTTCGACAGTTGCGACTGAAGCTTTCTTT. Protein sequence: CASSSTVATEAFF. The chain carries TRBV6-9 and TRBJ1-1, with D possibly being TRBD1 (5 bases). Per the germline V gene, CDR1 is MNHGY and CDR2 is SVAAGI. The CDR3 is 13 amino acids. The V end lost 4 bases, the J end lost 5 bases, and 11 bases lay between the germline ends.